This T cell receptor beta chain was obtained from a study of T cells in localized non-small cell lung cancer. Germline V gene sequence: CDR1 GTSNPN, CDR2 SVGIG (reference sequence). The CDR3 is made up of 12 amino acids. The V end lost 1 base, the J end lost 6 bases, and 9 bases lay between the germline ends. Method: immunoSEQ multiplex PCR; TCRdb's copy keeps in-frame clones and lacks some. The top ten clones hold 4.1% of a sample with about 33,000 clones, 75% to 90% of them seen once. Study conclusions and caveats: Overall survival was longer when the density of T cells in the blood was higher. Sequencing involved a lone tumor region, leaving heterogeneity possible. Median around 56 top-100 tumor clones were shared with paired adjacent lung.

Of note for this clone: Its antigen remains unknown.

This chain links TRBV30 with TRBJ1-2, with D hard to call. The clonotype comes from a man aged 40 to 69 with stage I lung adenocarcinoma. Material: peripheral blood, obtained before any cancer treatment. Here the CDR3 DNA reads TGTGCCTGGAGTGGTACACCCCATGGCTACACCTTC. Residues: CAWSGTPHGYTF.